Listed below are T cell receptor beta chains from one sample, sequenced in a study of blood T cell repertoires in COVID-19. Assay: immunoSEQ multiplex PCR; the TCRdb copy retains only in-frame clones and omits some. Among about 310,000 clones listed, 80% to 90% were seen once. Sequenced material: peripheral blood. The receptors originated from a woman aged 45 to 65 who had recovered from COVID-19. The CDR3 runs from the conserved cysteine through the conserved F or W. A D gene is named only where the DNA matches it firmly. Where a row states a size, it is once, few, many or the class of an expanded clone; other rows omit it.

J: TRBJ1-5
V: TRBV12-3/TRBV12-4
D: .
size: few
CDR3: CASSSGGDQPQHF
DNA: TGTGCCAGCAGTTCGGGAGGAGATCAGCCCCAGCATTTT

J: TRBJ1-4
V: TRBV29-1
D: .
size: .
CDR3: CSVEVYEKLFF
DNA: TGCAGCGTCGAGGTTTATGAAAAACTGTTTTTT

J: TRBJ2-7
V: TRBV29-1
D: TRBD2
size: .
CDR3: CSVEVGTSGRHEQYF
DNA: TGCAGCGTTGAGGTAGGGACTAGCGGGAGGCACGAGCAGTACTTC

J: TRBJ2-7
V: TRBV18
D: .
size: .
CDR3: CASSPPSGLEQYF
DNA: TGTGCCAGCTCACCACCGTCAGGGCTCGAGCAGTACTTC

J: TRBJ1-4
V: TRBV21-1
D: .
size: .
CDR3: CASSKGGGFEKLFF
DNA: TGTGCCAGCAGCAAAGGGGGGGGCTTTGAAAAACTGTTTTTT

J: TRBJ2-1
V: TRBV6-5
D: .
size: .
CDR3: CASSPTGPPHNEQFF
DNA: TGTGCCAGCAGCCCGACAGGACCGCCACACAATGAGCAGTTCTTC

J: TRBJ1-6
V: TRBV19
D: TRBD1
size: .
CDR3: CASSPDRGPSPLHF
DNA: TGTGCCAGTAGTCCAGACAGGGGGCCTTCACCCCTCCACTTT

J: TRBJ1-5
V: TRBV10-3
D: TRBD1
size: .
CDR3: CAISESAGGYQPQHF
DNA: TGTGCCATCAGTGAGTCGGCAGGGGGATATCAGCCCCAGCATTTT

J: TRBJ1-1
V: TRBV3-1/TRBV3-2
D: .
size: .
CDR3: CASSHDAGNTEAFF
DNA: TGTGCCAGCAGCCATGACGCGGGTAACACTGAAGCTTTCTTT

J: TRBJ1-1
V: TRBV30
D: .
size: .
CDR3: CAWGRQAGEAFF
DNA: TGTGCCTGGGGTAGACAGGCCGGAGAAGCTTTCTTT

J: TRBJ2-5
V: TRBV9
D: .
size: .
CDR3: CASSVRTGETQYF
DNA: TGTGCCAGCAGCGTGAGGACTGGGGAGACCCAGTACTTC

J: TRBJ2-2
V: TRBV11-2
D: .
size: .
CDR3: CASSLLVGSGARGELFF
DNA: TGTGCCAGCAGCTTACTAGTAGGTAGCGGAGCCCGGGGGGAGCTGTTTTTT

J: TRBJ1-5
V: TRBV28
D: .
size: .
CDR3: CATLRAGAYNQPQHF
DNA: TGTGCCACCCTCCGGGCAGGGGCCTACAATCAGCCCCAGCATTTT

J: TRBJ1-2
V: TRBV5-3
D: .
size: .
CDR3: CARSLPLRGAPDSYTF
DNA: TGTGCCAGAAGCTTGCCTCTTCGGGGGGCGCCTGATAGCTACACCTTC

J: TRBJ1-1
V: TRBV4-1
D: .
size: .
CDR3: CASSQDRAGPLEAFF
DNA: TGCGCCAGCAGCCAAGATAGGGCAGGGCCCCTTGAAGCTTTCTTT

J: TRBJ1-1
V: TRBV29-1
D: .
size: .
CDR3: CSVTTSGGQIEAFF
DNA: TGCAGCGTCACCACGTCGGGCGGACAGATAGAAGCTTTCTTT

J: TRBJ2-3
V: TRBV15
D: TRBD2
size: .
CDR3: CATSRGRGLDTDTQYF
DNA: TGTGCCACCAGCAGAGGGCGGGGACTAGACACAGATACGCAGTATTTT

J: TRBJ2-1
V: TRBV5-1
D: TRBD2
size: .
CDR3: CASSPSGGSYNEQFF
DNA: TGCGCCAGCAGCCCAAGCGGGGGGTCCTACAATGAGCAGTTCTTC

J: TRBJ1-2
V: TRBV13
D: .
size: .
CDR3: CASSTGRPRGWGYTF
DNA: TGTGCCAGCAGCACGGGGCGGCCCAGGGGTTGGGGCTACACCTTC

J: TRBJ2-7
V: TRBV5-1
D: TRBD1
size: .
CDR3: CASSPGHGGTGLSSYEQYF
DNA: TGCGCCAGCAGCCCAGGCCACGGAGGGACAGGCTTAAGCTCCTACGAGCAGTACTTC

J: TRBJ2-5
V: TRBV28
D: .
size: .
CDR3: CASRTPQETQYF
DNA: TGTGCCAGTAGGACACCCCAAGAGACCCAGTACTTC

J: TRBJ1-5
V: TRBV4-1
D: TRBD1
size: .
CDR3: CASSQPGQPNQPQHF
DNA: TGCGCCAGCAGCCAACCGGGACAGCCGAATCAGCCCCAGCATTTT

J: TRBJ1-4
V: TRBV24-1
D: TRBD1
size: .
CDR3: CATSDRGGSEKLFF
DNA: TGTGCCACCAGCGACAGGGGAGGGTCTGAAAAACTGTTTTTT

J: TRBJ2-1
V: TRBV7-3
D: TRBD2
size: .
CDR3: CASSSKTSVWGNEQFF
DNA: TGTGCCAGCAGCTCGAAGACTAGCGTGTGGGGCAATGAGCAGTTCTTC

J: TRBJ1-4
V: TRBV5-8
D: .
size: many
CDR3: CASSFTGANEKLFF
DNA: TGTGCCAGCAGCTTTACAGGAGCTAATGAAAAACTGTTTTTT

J: TRBJ2-7
V: TRBV18
D: .
size: few
CDR3: CASSLAKGHYEQYF
DNA: TGTGCCAGCTCACTAGCCAAGGGGCACTACGAGCAGTACTTC

J: TRBJ2-7
V: TRBV3-1/TRBV3-2
D: .
size: .
CDR3: CASSQAGGEQYF
DNA: TGTGCCAGCAGCCAAGCCGGGGGTGAGCAGTACTTC

J: TRBJ1-2
V: TRBV5-4
D: TRBD1
size: .
CDR3: CASSLGDRGYGYTF
DNA: TGTGCCAGCAGCTTGGGGGACAGGGGGTATGGCTACACCTTC

J: TRBJ1-5
V: TRBV6-1
D: .
size: .
CDR3: CASSGAGGRSNQPQHF
DNA: TGTGCCAGCAGTGGGGCCGGGGGACGAAGCAATCAGCCCCAGCATTTT

J: TRBJ2-7
V: TRBV6-2/TRBV6-3
D: .
size: .
CDR3: CASSFNDRLPLGNEQYF
DNA: TGTGCCAGCAGTTTCAACGACAGGTTGCCCCTAGGAAACGAGCAGTACTTC

J: TRBJ2-1
V: TRBV6-2/TRBV6-3
D: .
size: .
CDR3: CASSYPMVGRNEQFF
DNA: TGTGCCAGCAGTTACCCCATGGTGGGCCGCAATGAGCAGTTCTTC

J: TRBJ1-2
V: TRBV7-2
D: TRBD1
size: .
CDR3: CASSLYAARTGFGYTF
DNA: TGTGCCAGCAGCTTATACGCCGCTCGGACAGGGTTTGGCTACACCTTC

J: TRBJ2-2
V: TRBV7-6
D: TRBD2
size: .
CDR3: CASSLALAGGTGELFF
DNA: TGTGCCAGCAGCTTAGCGCTTGCGGGAGGCACCGGGGAGCTGTTTTTT

J: TRBJ2-3
V: TRBV7-9
D: TRBD1
size: .
CDR3: CASSYNRGWSDTQYF
DNA: TGTGCCAGCAGCTACAACAGGGGATGGTCAGATACGCAGTATTTT

J: TRBJ2-7
V: TRBV30
D: TRBD2
size: .
CDR3: CAWRSRAGGSGNEQYF
DNA: TGTGCCTGGAGGTCCCGGGCGGGGGGAAGTGGGAACGAGCAGTACTTC

J: TRBJ1-6
V: TRBV10-2
D: .
size: .
CDR3: CATRRAAPRSPLHF
DNA: TGCGCCACCCGGAGGGCAGCCCCGAGGTCACCCCTCCACTTT

J: TRBJ2-6
V: TRBV4-3
D: .
size: .
CDR3: CASSSRWGPTGANVLTF
DNA: TGCGCCAGCAGCTCACGGTGGGGGCCGACTGGGGCCAACGTCCTGACTTTC

J: TRBJ2-7
V: TRBV27
D: .
size: .
CDR3: CASSSVFAPYEQYF
DNA: TGTGCCAGCAGTTCGGTGTTCGCTCCCTACGAGCAGTACTTC

J: TRBJ2-4
V: TRBV19
D: TRBD1
size: .
CDR3: CASSILLDRQGGNIQYF
DNA: TGTGCCAGTAGTATTCTGCTGGACCGACAGGGCGGAAACATTCAGTACTTC

J: TRBJ2-5
V: TRBV30
D: .
size: .
CDR3: CAWSVSGLETQYF
DNA: TGTGCCTGGAGTGTGTCAGGGTTGGAGACCCAGTACTTC

J: TRBJ1-5
V: TRBV28
D: TRBD1
size: .
CDR3: CASSQGQGVEPQHF
DNA: TGTGCCAGCAGTCAGGGACAGGGGGTCGAGCCCCAGCATTTT

J: TRBJ2-3
V: TRBV28
D: TRBD1
size: .
CDR3: CASSLGQTDTQYF
DNA: TGTGCCAGCAGTCTGGGACAGACAGATACGCAGTATTTT

J: TRBJ1-1
V: TRBV2
D: .
size: .
CDR3: CASIRGRDRNTEAFF
DNA: TGTGCCAGCATCCGCGGGAGGGACCGGAACACTGAAGCTTTCTTT

J: TRBJ1-4
V: TRBV5-1
D: .
size: once
CDR3: CASSLSIGATNEKLFF
DNA: TGCGCCAGCAGCTTGTCCATCGGAGCAACTAATGAAAAACTGTTTTTT

J: TRBJ2-1
V: TRBV7-2
D: TRBD2
size: .
CDR3: CASSLASGQPYNEQFF
DNA: TGTGCCAGCAGCTTAGCTAGCGGGCAACCCTACAATGAGCAGTTCTTC

J: TRBJ2-3
V: TRBV12-3/TRBV12-4
D: .
size: .
CDR3: CASTPSTDTQYF
DNA: TGTGCCAGCACCCCTAGCACAGATACGCAGTATTTT

J: TRBJ2-3
V: TRBV5-1
D: TRBD1
size: .
CDR3: CASRRGQGVGTDTQYF
DNA: TGCGCCAGCAGGCGGGGACAGGGGGTAGGCACAGATACGCAGTATTTT

J: TRBJ2-7
V: TRBV11-2
D: TRBD1
size: .
CDR3: CASSGTGSYEQYF
DNA: TGTGCCAGCTCCGGGACAGGTTCTTACGAGCAGTACTTC

J: TRBJ2-7
V: TRBV29-1
D: .
size: .
CDR3: CSVTGTLSYEQYF
DNA: TGCAGCGTAACCGGGACACTATCCTACGAGCAGTACTTC